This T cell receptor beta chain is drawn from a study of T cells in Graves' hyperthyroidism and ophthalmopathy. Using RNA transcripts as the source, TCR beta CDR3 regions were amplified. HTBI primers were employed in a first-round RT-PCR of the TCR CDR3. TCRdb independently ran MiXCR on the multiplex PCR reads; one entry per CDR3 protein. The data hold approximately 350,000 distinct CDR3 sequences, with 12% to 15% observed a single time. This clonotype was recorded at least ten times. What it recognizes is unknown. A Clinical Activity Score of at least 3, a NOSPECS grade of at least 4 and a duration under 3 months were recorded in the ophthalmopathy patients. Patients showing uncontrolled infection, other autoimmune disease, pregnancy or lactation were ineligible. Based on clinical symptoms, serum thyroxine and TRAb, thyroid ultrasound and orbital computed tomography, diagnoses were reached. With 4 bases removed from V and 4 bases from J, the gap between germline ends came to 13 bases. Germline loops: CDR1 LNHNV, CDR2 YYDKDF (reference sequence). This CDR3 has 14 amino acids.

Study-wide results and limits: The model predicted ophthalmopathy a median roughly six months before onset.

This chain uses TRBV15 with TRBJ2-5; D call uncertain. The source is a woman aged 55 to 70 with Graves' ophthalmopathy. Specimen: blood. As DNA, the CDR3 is TGTGCCACCAGCATTGATCAAAACCGAGAGACCCAGTACTTC. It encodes CATSIDQNRETQYF.